These 2 T cell receptor beta chains share one sample of origin, sequenced in a study of blood T cells in healthy people across ages. It was with a sample-barcoded 5' primer and a J-beta primer mix that a second PCR of roughly 7 to 12 cycles was run. TCRdb itself ran the 5' RACE reads through MiXCR, one entry per CDR3 protein. The table shows roughly 1.5 million distinct CDR3 sequences, with around 40% occurring only once. The sequenced sample was blood. The receptors stem from a woman in her late teens or twenties in good health.

V is TRBV29-1 and J is TRBJ1-1; D gene ambiguous. V lost 8 bases to trimming and J lost 1 base, with 17 bases between them. The CDR3 covers 14 residues. Per the germline V gene, CDR1 is SQVTM and CDR2 is ANQGSEA. The CDR3 bases are TGCAGCATTCCCTCCGAAGACAAGAACACTGAAGCTTTCTTT. Translating it yields CSIPSEDKNTEAFF.

The chain recombines TRBV29-1 with TRBJ2-7, with 8 positions matching TRBD2. CDR3 size: 12 residues. Germline loops: CDR1 SQVTM, CDR2 ANQGSEA. J lost 0 bases, V lost 7 bases, and 2 bases had no gene match. This CDR3 reads CSGREDSYEQYF. CDR3 DNA: TGCAGCGGGCGGGAGGACTCCTACGAGCAGTACTTC.